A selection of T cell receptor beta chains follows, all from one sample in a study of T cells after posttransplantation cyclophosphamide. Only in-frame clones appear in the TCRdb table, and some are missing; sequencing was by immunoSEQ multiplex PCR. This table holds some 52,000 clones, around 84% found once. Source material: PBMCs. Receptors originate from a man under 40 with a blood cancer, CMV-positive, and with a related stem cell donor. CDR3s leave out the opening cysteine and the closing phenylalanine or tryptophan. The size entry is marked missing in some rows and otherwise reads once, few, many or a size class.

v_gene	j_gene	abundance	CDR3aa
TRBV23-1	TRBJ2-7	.	ASSQYKSGEQY
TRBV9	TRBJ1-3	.	ASSTRDRVLGSSGNTIY
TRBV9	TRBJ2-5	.	ASSVDLETQY
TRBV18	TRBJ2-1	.	ASSPASANEQF
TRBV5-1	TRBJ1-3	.	ASSRTYQGASGNTIY
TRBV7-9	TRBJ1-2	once	ASSDGQSNYGYT
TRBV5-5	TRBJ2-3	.	ASSLAAGTATDTQY
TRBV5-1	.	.	ASSSGQGRTYEQY
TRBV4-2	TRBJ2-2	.	ASSPIRLAGTGELF
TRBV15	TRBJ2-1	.	ATSREGTPYNEQF
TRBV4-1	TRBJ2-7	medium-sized	ASSPEGSYEQY
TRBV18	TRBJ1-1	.	ASSPSVPGQGDMNTEAF
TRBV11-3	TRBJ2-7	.	ASTPRTGGLYEQY
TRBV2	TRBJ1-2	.	ASSLLTGNSYGYT
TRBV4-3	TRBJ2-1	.	ASSQDIFRRDRGGNEQF
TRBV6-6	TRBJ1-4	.	ASSPLTGESGKLF
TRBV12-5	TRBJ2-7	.	ASGLPPGGEQY
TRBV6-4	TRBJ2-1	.	ASSDSSGSYNEQF
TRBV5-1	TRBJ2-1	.	ASSPRSGRSYNEQF
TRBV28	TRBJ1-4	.	ASSLGVGATNEKLF
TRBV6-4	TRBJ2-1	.	ASRWTSGSKNEQF
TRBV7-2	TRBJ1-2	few	ASSASGGYGYT
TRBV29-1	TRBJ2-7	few	ATEGSSLYEQY
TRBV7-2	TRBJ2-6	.	ASSRTLYSGANVLT
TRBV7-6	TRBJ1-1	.	ASSLLVTGVPMNTEAF
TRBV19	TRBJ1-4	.	ASSTRDRRPH
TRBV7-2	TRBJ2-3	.	ASSLASGRPDTQY
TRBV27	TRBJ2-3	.	ASSRQGLSTDTQY
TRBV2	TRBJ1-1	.	ASSGRRGGMNTEAF
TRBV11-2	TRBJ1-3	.	ASSFGVSGNTIY
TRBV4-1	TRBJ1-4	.	ASSQEGATNEKLF
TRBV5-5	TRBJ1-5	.	ASSVTPGANQPQH
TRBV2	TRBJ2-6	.	ASTRDLSSLGANVLT
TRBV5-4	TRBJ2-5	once	ASSLNPRGGVETQY
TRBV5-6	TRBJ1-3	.	ASSLDRRRSGNTIY
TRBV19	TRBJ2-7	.	ASSNGDTGLREQY
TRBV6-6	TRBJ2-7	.	ASSWTAGPHEQY
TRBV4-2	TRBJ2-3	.	ASSQDFPTSGRATDTQY
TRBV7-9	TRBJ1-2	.	ASSLGAGGQGYT
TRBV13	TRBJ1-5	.	ASSLSGVNQPQH
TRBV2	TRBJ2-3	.	ASLEGLAGTDTQY
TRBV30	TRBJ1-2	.	AWMQGLGGYT
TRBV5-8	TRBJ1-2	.	ASSLGRGIYGYT
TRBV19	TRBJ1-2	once	ASRQGTIYYGYT
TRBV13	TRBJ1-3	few	ASRTGELSGNTIY
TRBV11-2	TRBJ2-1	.	ASSSTFSEARYNEQF
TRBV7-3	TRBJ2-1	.	ASSLDMNPYNEQF
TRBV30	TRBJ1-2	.	AWTPGEVGYT
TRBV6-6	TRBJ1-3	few	ASRILTDSGNTIY
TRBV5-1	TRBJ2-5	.	ASSLGIPGQGALAGVQTQY
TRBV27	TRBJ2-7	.	ASSLGTAYEQY
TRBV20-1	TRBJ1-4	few	SANIYEKLF
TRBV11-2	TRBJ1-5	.	ASSLSARRNQPQH